The TCR beta chain described here comes from a study of technical replicates of blood from a few donors. Sequenced by immunoSEQ multiplex PCR; TCRdb stores in-frame clones only, minus some. The sample shows about 62,000 clones, about 90% of them seen only once. Germline V gene sequence: CDR1 MNHEY, CDR2 SMNVEV (reference sequence). CDR3 length: 15 amino acids. The trim removed 3 bases at V and 3 bases at J, leaving 3 bases unmatched. What was sequenced was PBMCs. The gene calls are TRBV27 and TRBJ1-5; TRBD1 matches at 9 bases. This clonotype was sampled from a human donor in good health. Some clones in this sample may be carry-over from other donors' samples. The CDR3 reads CASSFGQGPNQPQHF. The CDR3 nucleotides are TGTGCCAGCAGTTTCGGACAGGGGCCCAATCAGCCCCAGCATTTT.